What follows are 14 T cell receptor beta chains derived from one specimen sequenced in a study of immune evolution from preneoplasia to lung adenocarcinoma. TCRdb keeps only in-frame clones here, not all; method: immunoSEQ multiplex PCR. Among a few thousand clones listed, 70% to 90% were seen once. Source material: FFPE minimally invasive lung adenocarcinoma tissue. These receptors were collected from a person aged 60-80 years with lung adenocarcinoma.

The CDR3 region is CASSQDLSPEQFF. CDR3 in DNA: TGCGCCAGCAGCCAAGATCTCAGCCCTGAGCAGTTCTTC. The chain has TRBV4-3 and TRBJ2-1; D is ambiguous. The V end lost 0 bases, the J end lost 9 bases, and 9 bases lay between the germline ends. Germline assignment: CDR1 LGHNA and CDR2 YSLEER. This CDR3 is 13 amino acids long.

In nucleotides, the CDR3 is TGTGCCACCAGCAGAGATCGGGTCCACAGGACCCAGTACTTC. Translating it yields CATSRDRVHRTQYF. This rearrangement joins TRBV15 to TRBJ2-5; D unclear. Germline assignment: CDR1 LNHNV and CDR2 YYDKDF (reference sequence). This CDR3 spans 14 amino acids. The V end lost 0 bases, the J end lost 7 bases, and 12 bases lay between the germline ends. Full variable domain (missing parts from reference TRBV15 and TRBJ2-5): DAMVIQNPRYQVTQFGKPVTLSCSQTLNHNVMYWYQQKSSQAPKLLFHYYDKDFNNEADTPDNFQSRRPNTSFCFLDIRSPGLGDTAMYLCATSRDRVHRTQYFGPGTRLLVL.

V gene TRBV4-3 combines with J gene TRBJ1-2; 8 bases are shared with TRBD1. Per germline, CDR1 LGHNA and CDR2 YSLEER. This CDR3 spans 14 amino acids. Unmatched junction bases numbered 1, after V lost 2 bases and J lost 2 bases. In DNA form, the CDR3 reads TGCGCCAGCAGCCAACGGACAGGGAACTATGGCTACACCTTC. Its protein product is CASSQRTGNYGYTF.

This CDR3 is CASSTLGNEQFF. Written as DNA, the CDR3 is TGTGCCAGCAGTACACTAGGGAATGAGCAGTTCTTC. V is TRBV28 and J is TRBJ2-1, with TRBD2 as a possible D gene (5 bases). The ends were cut back, 5 bases at V and 7 bases at J, with 9 bases in the middle. The length of the CDR3 is 12 residues. Germline loops: CDR1 MDHEN, CDR2 SYDVKM.

Details on this clone: A junction end diverges from the germline sequence, so it may reflect a read error. The V call is TRBV27, the J call TRBJ2-3, with TRBD2 as a possible D gene (5 bases). The germline CDR1 and CDR2 sequences are MNHEY and SMNVEV (reference sequence). The CDR3 length is 15 residues. In DNA form, the CDR3 reads TGTGTCAGCAGTGACTACCTCGTGGGCACAGATACGCAGTATTTT. Residues: CVSSDYLVGTDTQYF.

The chain links TRBV7-2 to TRBJ2-1; TRBD1 is a possible D gene (6 bases). V was clipped by 1 base and J by 3 bases, with 10 bases between them. CDR3 length: 15 amino acids. Germline assignment: CDR1 SGHTA and CDR2 FQGNSA. CDR3 sequence (DNA): TGTGCCAGCAGCTTAGGCTGGACAGACTACAATGAGCAGTTCTTC. It translates to CASSLGWTDYNEQFF.

The chain joins TRBV7-6 to TRBJ2-5, with TRBD1 identical over 9 bases. V shed 2 bases and J 1 base; nucleotides not matched to a gene: 5. The CDR3 runs 16 residues. CDR1 and CDR2 from the germline V gene are SGHVS and FNYEAQ. The CDR3 sequence: CASSLTGQGSQETQYF. The CDR3 DNA is TGTGCCAGCAGCTTAACGGGACAGGGTAGCCAAGAGACCCAGTACTTC.

This clone was picked up a small number of times. This rearrangement joins TRBV14 to TRBJ2-7; D is perhaps TRBD1 (5 bases). The CDR3 is 15 amino acids. CDR1 SGHDN and CDR2 FVKESK come from the germline V gene. The V end was cut by 0 bases, the J end by 6 bases, with 15 bases between. The CDR3 sequence: CASSQDWGMETEQYF. The CDR3 DNA is TGTGCCAGCAGCCAAGACTGGGGCATGGAGACCGAGCAGTACTTC.

The chain combines TRBV4-1 with TRBJ2-3; D might be TRBD1 or TRBD2, each matching 6 bases. Trimming stripped 1 base from V and 3 bases from J, with 17 bases between. The CDR3 sequence is 17 residues long. Looked up from germline, CDR1 is MGHRA and CDR2 is YSYEKL. The CDR3 bases are TGCGCCAGCAGCCAAGGGGGGGCGCGTGAATGGACAGATACGCAGTATTTT. Translated: CASSQGGAREWTDTQYF.

The gene calls are TRBV10-1 and TRBJ2-3, with 7 bases aligning to TRBD2. From germline, CDR1 is WNHNN and CDR2 SYGVQD (reference sequence). The CDR3 covers 17 residues. V shed 2 bases and J 3 bases; nucleotides not matched to a gene: 11. Here the CDR3 DNA reads TGCGCCAGCAGTGAGGTCCAAGGTTGGCGGGGGACAGATACGCAGTATTTT. This codes for CASSEVQGWRGTDTQYF.

V usage is TRBV9 and J usage is TRBJ2-7; D is perhaps TRBD2 (6 bases). The V and J ends lost 0 bases and 2 bases respectively, with 15 bases between them. Germline CDR1 is SGDLS and CDR2 is YYNGEE. The CDR3 is 16 amino acids. This CDR3 reads CASSVAGAGPPYEQYF. CDR3 bases: TGTGCCAGCAGCGTAGCTGGGGCGGGACCCCCCTACGAGCAGTACTTC.

The chain combines TRBV28 with TRBJ2-5; TRBD1 might be the D (5 bases). Germline V gene data show CDR1 as MDHEN and CDR2 as SYDVKM. The CDR3 length is 13 residues. V was trimmed by 5 bases and J by 5 bases, leaving 12 bases between them. The DNA of the CDR3 is TGTGCCAGCAGTCCCCAGGGATACGAGACCCAGTACTTC. Encoded protein: CASSPQGYETQYF.

This rearrangement joins TRBV6-1 to TRBJ1-2; TRBD1 might be the D (6 bases). Germline CDR1 MNHNS, CDR2 SASEGT. The CDR3 runs 13 residues. Trimming shortened V by 2 bases and J by 5 bases, and 9 bases separated the two germline ends. CDR3 coding DNA: TGTGCCAGCAGTGAATTAGGGGGATATGGCTACACCTTC. Its protein is CASSELGGYGYTF.

The CDR3 sequence is CATGASNTGELFF. In nucleotides, the CDR3 is TGTGCCACCGGAGCCTCGAACACCGGGGAGCTGTTTTTT. The rearrangement uses TRBV15 and TRBJ2-2; D is undetermined. Trimming took 8 bases from V and 0 from J, leaving 7 bases between them. The CDR3 is made up of 13 amino acids. Germline CDR1 reads LNHNV; CDR2 reads YYDKDF (reference sequence).